The 8 T cell receptor beta chains given below trace back to one sample, sequenced in a study of CD8 T cells in Susac syndrome. RNA, at about 0.45 to 1 ug, was reverse transcribed with random hexamers. TCRdb redid the calling of the immunoSEQ multiplex PCR reads with MiXCR, one entry per CDR3 protein. The sample holds under 200,000 distinct CDR3 sequences; roughly 95% are singletons and the top ten take less than 0.2%. Sequencing was performed on CD8+ T cells from PBMCs. The receptors stem from a human donor with multiple sclerosis.

The chain carries TRBV2 and TRBJ2-7; 7 bases agree with TRBD1. Losses at the gene ends were 6 bases for V and 0 bases for J; bases not matched to a gene: 8. Germline V lookup: CDR1 SNHLY, CDR2 FYNNEI. CDR3 size: 15 residues. The CDR3 is CASRRTGPPSYEQYF. For the CDR3, the DNA is TGTGCCAGCAGGAGGACAGGACCTCCCTCCTACGAGCAGTACTTC.

The chain recombines TRBV2 with TRBJ2-5; D unresolved. Germline V gene data show CDR1 as SNHLY and CDR2 as FYNNEI. The CDR3 consists of 13 residues. Trimming shortened V by 6 bases and J by 3 bases, and 11 bases separated the two germline ends. The CDR3 nucleotides are TGTGCCAGCAGAGCCCCAGTGGAAGAGACCCAGTACTTC. It specifies CASRAPVEETQYF.

The chain couples TRBV7-9 to TRBJ2-1; TRBD1 is a possible D gene (5 bases). The CDR3 consists of 17 residues. Trimming shortened V by 1 base and J by 0 bases, and 13 bases separated the two germline ends. Germline values: CDR1 SEHNR, CDR2 FQNEAQ (reference sequence). As DNA, the CDR3 is TGTGCCAGCAGCTTAGGGGGCACTCAAAGCTCCTACAATGAGCAGTTCTTC. Amino acids: CASSLGGTQSSYNEQFF.

The CDR3 reads CASSFSGVSTDTQYF. The CDR3 DNA is TGTGCCAGCAGCTTTAGCGGGGTTAGCACAGATACGCAGTATTTT. The gene calls are TRBV7-9 and TRBJ2-3; 8 bases fit TRBD2. The CDR3 totals 15 residues. The V and J ends lost 3 bases and 0 bases, in that order; junction bases with no gene match: 2. The germline gives CDR1 SEHNR, CDR2 FQNEAQ (reference sequence).

This clonotype has only a few counts. The J gene is TRBJ1-2, the V gene TRBV3-1, with unresolved D. The CDR3 consists of 13 residues. In germline, CDR1 is LGHDT, CDR2 YNNKEL (reference sequence). The V end was cut by 0 bases, the J end by 5 bases, with 7 bases between. The CDR3 bases are TGTGCCAGCAGCCAAGATGTGGGTTATGGCTACACCTTC. Protein: CASSQDVGYGYTF.

The chain uses TRBV7-9 and TRBJ2-1; TRBD2 aligns across 9 bases. V trimming: 5 bases; J trimming: 4 bases; junction bases outside the gene matches: 6. The CDR3 runs 15 residues. Germline loops: CDR1 SEHNR, CDR2 FQNEAQ (reference sequence). For the CDR3, the DNA is TGTGCCAGCAGCACAATAGCGGGAGCGTACAATGAGCAGTTCTTC. Translating it yields CASSTIAGAYNEQFF.

This clonotype appeared a single time. The chain is built from TRBV29-1 and TRBJ1-1; D may be TRBD1 (6 bases). Germline V gives CDR1 SQVTM, CDR2 ANQGSEA. The V end was cut by 6 bases, the J end by 3 bases, with 14 bases between. CDR3 length equals 13 residues. The CDR3 reads CSVAGAGDTEAFF. The CDR3 coding sequence is TGCAGCGTGGCAGGGGCTGGGGACACTGAAGCTTTCTTT. Drawing the rest from reference TRBV29-1 and TRBJ1-1, the complete variable domain is SAVISQKPSRDICQRGTSLTIQCQVDSQVTMMFWYRQQPGQSLTLIATANQGSEATYESGFVIDKFPISRPNLTFSTLTVSNMSPEDSSIYLCSVAGAGDTEAFFGQGTRLTVV.

This clonotype occurred once. V is TRBV7-9 and J is TRBJ1-4; D is unresolved. Trimming cost V 5 bases and J 8 bases, with 6 bases left between them. The CDR3 spans 11 residues. CDR1 and CDR2 from the germline V gene are SEHNR and FQNEAQ (reference sequence). The CDR3 spells CASSQVEKLFF. CDR3 in DNA: TGTGCCAGCAGCCAGGTGGAAAAACTGTTTTTT.